This T cell receptor beta chain stems from a study of shared T cell receptors in the human thymus. Clones were read by immunoSEQ multiplex PCR, and TCRdb kept only the in-frame ones, dropping some. The sample has approximately 400,000 clones; more than 85% are singletons. The ends were cut back, 3 bases at V and 4 bases at J, with 13 bases in the middle. The CDR3 is 15 residues long. Germline CDR1 reads SGHTA; CDR2 reads FQGNSA. Sequencing used thymocytes. The rearrangement links TRBV7-2 to TRBJ2-1; tentative D call: TRBD2 (6 bases). The sequence derives from a human donor. The CDR3 here is CASSFLASGYNEQFF. The DNA of the CDR3 is TGTGCCAGCAGCTTTCTAGCGAGTGGGTACAATGAGCAGTTCTTC.